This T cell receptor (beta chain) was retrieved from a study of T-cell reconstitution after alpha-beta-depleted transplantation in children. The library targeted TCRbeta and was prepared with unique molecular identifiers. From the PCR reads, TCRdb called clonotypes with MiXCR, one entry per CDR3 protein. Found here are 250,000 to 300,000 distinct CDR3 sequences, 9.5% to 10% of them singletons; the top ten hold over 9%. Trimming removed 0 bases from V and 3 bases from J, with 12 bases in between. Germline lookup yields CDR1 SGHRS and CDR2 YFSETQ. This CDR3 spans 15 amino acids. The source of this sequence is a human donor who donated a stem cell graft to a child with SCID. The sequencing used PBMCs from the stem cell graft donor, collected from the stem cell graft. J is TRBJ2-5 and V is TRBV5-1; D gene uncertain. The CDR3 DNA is TGCGCCAGCAGCTTGGTCGTCGGCACCAAAGAGACCCAGTACTTC. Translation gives CASSLVVGTKETQYF.